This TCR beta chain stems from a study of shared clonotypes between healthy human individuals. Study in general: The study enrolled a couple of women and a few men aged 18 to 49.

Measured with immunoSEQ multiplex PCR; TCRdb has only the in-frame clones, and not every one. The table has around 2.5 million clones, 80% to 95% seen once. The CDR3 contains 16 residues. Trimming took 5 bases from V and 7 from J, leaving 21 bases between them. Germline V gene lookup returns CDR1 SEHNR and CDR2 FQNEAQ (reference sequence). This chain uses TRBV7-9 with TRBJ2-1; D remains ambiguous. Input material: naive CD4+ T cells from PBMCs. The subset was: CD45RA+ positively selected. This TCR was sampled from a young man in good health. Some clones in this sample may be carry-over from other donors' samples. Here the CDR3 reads CASSDVYKAMGNEQFF. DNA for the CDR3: TGTGCCAGCAGCGACGTGTACAAAGCGATGGGGAATGAGCAGTTCTTC.